The 19 T cell receptor beta chains reported below all come from one sample, sequenced in a study of regulatory T cells in long-lasting Graves disease (dated by TCRdb to the early 2020s). Taken with the paper, the label for time point translates to: newly diagnosed GD, antithyroid drugs for less than 3 months. RNA was extracted from PBMCs in TRIzol for both TCR sequencing and RNA sequencing. The method behind the library was multiplex PCR. Sequencer: Illumina HiSeq 4000. TCR beta libraries were built with iRepertoire HTBI primers and Arm-PCR amplification of CDR3 regions. TCRdb reran the public reads through fastp at Q25 and MiXCR, keeping productive beta chains. Rows with a matching CDR3 protein are joined into one entry that keeps the most common DNA and genes. In all, the sample holds 400,000 to 550,000 distinct CDR3 sequences, and about 15% of those were seen once. The top ten hold 16% of the sample.

These same records also appear under a second study, on T cells in Graves' hyperthyroidism and ophthalmopathy.

This specimen was peripheral blood mononuclear cells (PBMCs), taken at new diagnosis, from a patient treated with antithyroid drugs. Receptor source: a woman aged 30 to 39 with Graves disease. Donor details come from another sample of the same person, matched by shared clones.

At least ten counts were recorded for this clonotype. This chain uses TRBV6-1 with TRBJ2-1, with TRBD2 matching 7 bases. The CDR3 consists of 15 residues. Germline CDR1 and CDR2: MNHNS and SASEGT. The J segment lost 4 bases and the V segment lost 7 bases, leaving 10 bases of the junction unmatched. The CDR3 DNA follows: TGTGCCAGCAACGGCCCGGGAGGACAATACAATGAGCAGTTCTTC. Amino acid sequence: CASNGPGGQYNEQFF.

Turning to this clonotype: This may stem from a read error, because a much larger clone lies one nucleotide away. This chain connects TRBV10-3 to TRBJ2-1; possible D gene TRBD1, 6 bases. Germline V gives CDR1 ENHRY, CDR2 SYGVKD. The CDR3 covers 16 residues. CDR3 amino acids: CAISPGQSGTYNKQFF. The CDR3 region has the DNA TGTGCCATCAGTCCAGGACAGTCAGGGACCTACAATAAGCAGTTCTTC.

This clonotype has a count of ten or more. V gene TRBV2 combines with J gene TRBJ2-1, with 12 nucleotides matching TRBD2. Losses at the gene ends were 4 bases for V and 12 bases for J; bases not matched to a gene: 13. CDR1 and CDR2 (germline): SNHLY, FYNNEI. CDR3 size: 16 residues. This CDR3 is CASSGGLAGGEVGQFF. The CDR3 nucleotides read TGTGCCAGCAGTGGGGGGCTAGCGGGAGGGGAAGTGGGGCAGTTCTTC.

This clonotype was counted many times. The chain carries TRBV7-9 and TRBJ2-7; 8 bases agree with TRBD2. CDR1 is SEHNR and CDR2 is FQNEAQ in the germline V gene (reference sequence). This CDR3 spans 18 amino acids. J gave up 1 base and V 2 bases, and 13 bases lay outside the gene matches. The CDR3 protein is CASSLTPGGGAESYEQYF. The CDR3 DNA follows: TGTGCCAGCAGCTTAACCCCGGGGGGGGGGGCTGAATCCTACGAGCAGTACTTC.

In this sample, this clonotype turned up many times. The chain uses TRBV15 and TRBJ1-5, with D perhaps TRBD1 (6 bases). Trimming removed 4 bases from V and 4 bases from J, with 11 bases in between. Looked up from germline, CDR1 is LNHNV and CDR2 is YYDKDF (reference sequence). CDR3 length: 14 amino acids. Here the CDR3 reads CATSKRQVNQPQHF. In DNA, the CDR3 is TGTGCCACCAGCAAAAGACAGGTAAATCAGCCCCAGCATTTT.

This clonotype came up many times. The CDR3 DNA reads as TGTGCCAGCAGCTCCCCCAGGGAGGAGCGAGGAGGGGAGACCCAGTACTTC. Its protein is CASSSPREERGGETQYF. The chain recombines TRBV3-1 with TRBJ2-5, with D possibly TRBD2 on 6 matching bases. V lost 5 bases, J lost 5 bases, and 24 bases lay in between. Germline assignment: CDR1 LGHDT and CDR2 YNNKEL (reference sequence). The CDR3 consists of 17 residues.

This clonotype appeared many times. The chain employs TRBV5-1 and TRBJ2-7; D gene unclear. The V gene's germline CDR1 is SGHRS and CDR2 YFSETQ. The CDR3 extends over 13 amino acids. V lost 3 bases and J 0 bases, leaving 7 bases between the germline ends. In DNA, the CDR3 is TGCGCCAGCAGCTGGGGAAACTCCTACGAGCAGTACTTC. It translates to CASSWGNSYEQYF.

The chain links TRBV14 to TRBJ2-1, with 9 nucleotides matching TRBD1. CDR1 and CDR2 (germline): SGHDN, FVKESK. V shed 4 bases and J 3 bases; nucleotides not matched to a gene: 7. This CDR3 has 16 residues. The CDR3 protein is CASSPQGAKGYNEQFF. CDR3 nucleotides: TGTGCCAGCAGCCCACAGGGGGCGAAGGGCTACAATGAGCAGTTCTTC.

The V gene is TRBV9, the J gene TRBJ2-3; 8 nucleotides agree with TRBD2. Germline values: CDR1 SGDLS, CDR2 YYNGEE. The CDR3 spans 13 residues. The V gene end was trimmed by 5 bases and the J gene end by 4 bases; junction bases not matched to a gene: 3. The CDR3 protein is CASRAGEADTQYF. The DNA of the CDR3 is TGTGCCAGCAGAGCGGGAGAGGCAGATACGCAGTATTTT.

The chain couples TRBV7-2 to TRBJ2-3; D is possibly TRBD2 (6 bases). The CDR3 sequence is 17 residues long. CDR1 and CDR2 from the germline V gene are SGHTA and FQGNSA. With 5 bases removed from V and 7 bases from J, the gap between germline ends came to 25 bases. The CDR3 is CASSHRSVRDVFYTQYF. CDR3 bases: TGTGCCAGCAGCCACCGGTCGGTGCGGGATGTGTTCTATACGCAGTATTTT.

This clonotype was seen repeatedly, ten times or more. The chain has TRBV20-1 and TRBJ2-7, with TRBD2 identical over 7 bases. The CDR3 spans 15 residues. Germline V gene sequence: CDR1 DFQATT, CDR2 SNEGSKA (reference sequence). The J segment lost 4 bases and the V segment lost 0 bases, leaving 9 bases of the junction unmatched. The CDR3 DNA reads as TGCAGTGCTAGAGATCGGGCTAGCGGATCTTACGAGCAGTACTTC. Residues: CSARDRASGSYEQYF.

A remark on this clonotype: Since a much larger clone is just one base distant, this may be a read error. The J gene is TRBJ1-1, the V gene TRBV29-1; 7 bases map to TRBD1. Germline V gives CDR1 SQVTM, CDR2 ANQGSEA. This CDR3 region has 13 residues. With V trimmed by 7 bases and J by 2 bases, 7 bases remained unmatched. The CDR3, as DNA: TGCAGCGCGAAAGGACAGGCAAACACTGAAGCTTTCTTT. Its translation is CSAKGQANTEAFF.

The CDR3 region is CATSDRLAGGSHTDTQYF. The CDR3 DNA sequence: TGTGCCACCAGTGATCGGCTAGCGGGAGGATCCCACACAGATACGCAGTATTTT. The J gene is TRBJ2-3, the V gene TRBV24-1, with 11 bases lining up with TRBD2. Germline loops: CDR1 KGHDR, CDR2 SFDVKD. V gave up 3 bases and J gave up 2 bases; unmatched junction bases: 9. This CDR3 comprises 18 residues.

This clonotype was detected only a few times. V is TRBV7-8 and J is TRBJ2-3; 8 bases are shared with TRBD2. Germline CDR1 reads SGHVS; CDR2 reads FQNEAQ. V lost 6 bases, J lost 1 base, and 9 bases stayed unmatched. This CDR3 has 16 residues. CDR3 nucleotides: TGTGCCAGCAGGGACGATCGTAGCGGGGGCACAGATACGCAGTATTTT. Its protein is CASRDDRSGGTDTQYF.

This clonotype was counted a few times. The chain couples TRBV2 to TRBJ1-4, with D perhaps TRBD1 (5 bases). V was shortened by 5 bases and J by 2 bases, with 12 bases between the two germline ends. Germline CDR1 reads SNHLY; CDR2 reads FYNNEI. This CDR3 spans 15 amino acids. In DNA form, the CDR3 reads TGTGCCAGCAGTCCTCCGACAGCGACTAATGAAAAACTGTTTTTT. As protein: CASSPPTATNEKLFF.

This chain connects TRBV4-1 to TRBJ2-2; D gene ambiguous. Trimming pared 4 bases from V and 3 bases from J, leaving 12 bases between. The CDR3 is made up of 15 amino acids. Germline V lookup: CDR1 MGHRA, CDR2 YSYEKL. CDR3 sequence reads: CASSPVAPDTGELFF. CDR3 nucleotides: TGCGCCAGCAGCCCGGTGGCCCCTGACACCGGGGAGCTGTTTTTT.

The chain couples TRBV20-1 to TRBJ2-7, with 7 bases fitting TRBD2. The CDR3 has 14 amino acids. CDR1 and CDR2 from the germline V gene are DFQATT and SNEGSKA (reference sequence). V shed 2 bases and J 12 bases; nucleotides not matched to a gene: 16. The CDR3, as DNA: TGCAGTGCTAGACCTAGCGGCAGCTCAATAAGGGGGTACTTC. Translation: CSARPSGSSIRGYF.

There are a few counts of this clonotype. The chain is built from TRBV20-1 and TRBJ1-4; 8 positions agree with TRBD1. The J segment lost 8 bases and the V segment lost 0 bases, leaving 5 bases of the junction unmatched. CDR1 DFQATT and CDR2 SNEGSKA come from the germline V gene (reference sequence). The CDR3 is 14 residues long. CDR3 in DNA: TGCAGTGCTAGAGATCTCAGGGGGCACGAAAAACTGTTTTTT. Its protein is CSARDLRGHEKLFF.

This clonotype has a handful of counts. The chain employs TRBV29-1 and TRBJ1-1; no reliable D call. The germline V gene encodes CDR1 SQVTM and CDR2 ANQGSEA. Trimming removed 5 bases from V and 3 bases from J, with 7 bases in between. The length of the CDR3 is 11 residues. CDR3 residues: CSVLLDTEAFF. As DNA, the CDR3 is TGCAGCGTTCTTTTGGACACTGAAGCTTTCTTT.